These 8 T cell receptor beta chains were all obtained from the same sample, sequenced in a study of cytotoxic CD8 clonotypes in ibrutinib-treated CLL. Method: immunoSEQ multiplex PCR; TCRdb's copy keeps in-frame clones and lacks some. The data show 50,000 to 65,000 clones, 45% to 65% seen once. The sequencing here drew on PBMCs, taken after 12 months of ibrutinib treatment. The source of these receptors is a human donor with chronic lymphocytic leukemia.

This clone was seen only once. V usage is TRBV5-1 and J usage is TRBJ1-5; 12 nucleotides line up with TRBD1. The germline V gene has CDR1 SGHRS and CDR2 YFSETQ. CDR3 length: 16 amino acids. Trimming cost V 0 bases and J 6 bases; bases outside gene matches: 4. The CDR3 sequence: CASSLAGTGGTQPQHF. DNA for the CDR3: TGCGCCAGCAGCTTGGCCGGGACAGGGGGCACTCAGCCCCAGCATTTT.

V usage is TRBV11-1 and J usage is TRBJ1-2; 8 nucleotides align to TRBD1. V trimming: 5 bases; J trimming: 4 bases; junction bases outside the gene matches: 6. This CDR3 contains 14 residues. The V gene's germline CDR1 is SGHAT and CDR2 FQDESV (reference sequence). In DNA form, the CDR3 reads TGTGCCAGCAGCCACAGGGGGAGGCCCTATGGCTACACCTTC. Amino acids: CASSHRGRPYGYTF. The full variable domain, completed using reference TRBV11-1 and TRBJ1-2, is EAEVAQSPRYKITEKSQAVAFWCDPISGHATLYWYRQILGQGPELLVQFQDESVVDDSQLPKDRFSAERLKGVDSTLKIQPAELGDSAMYLCASSHRGRPYGYTFGSGTRLTVV.

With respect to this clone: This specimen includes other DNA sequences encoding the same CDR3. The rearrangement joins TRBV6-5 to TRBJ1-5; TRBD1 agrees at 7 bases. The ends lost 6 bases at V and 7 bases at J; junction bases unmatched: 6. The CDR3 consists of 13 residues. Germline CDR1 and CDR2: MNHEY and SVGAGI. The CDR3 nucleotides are TGTGCCAGCAGGTCGACAGGGAACCAGCCCCAGCATTTT. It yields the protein CASRSTGNQPQHF.

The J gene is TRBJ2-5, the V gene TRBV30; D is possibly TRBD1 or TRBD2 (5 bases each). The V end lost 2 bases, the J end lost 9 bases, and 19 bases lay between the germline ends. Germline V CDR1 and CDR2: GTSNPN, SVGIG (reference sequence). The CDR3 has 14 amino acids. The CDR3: CAWSTGTARRSQYF. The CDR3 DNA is TGTGCCTGGAGTACCGGGACGGCCCGGAGGTCCCAGTACTTC.

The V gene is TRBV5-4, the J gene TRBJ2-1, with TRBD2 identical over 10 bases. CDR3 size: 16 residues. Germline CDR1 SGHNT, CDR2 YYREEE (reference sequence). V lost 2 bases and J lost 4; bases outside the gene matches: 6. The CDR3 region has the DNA TGTGCCAGCAGCTTCTCCGGGACTAGCGTATACAATGAGCAGTTCTTC. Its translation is CASSFSGTSVYNEQFF. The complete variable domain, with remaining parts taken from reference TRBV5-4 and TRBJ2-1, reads ETGVTQSPTHLIKTRGQQVTLRCSSQSGHNTVSWYQQALGQGPQFIFQYYREEENGRGNFPPRFSGLQFPNYSSELNVNALELDDSALYLCASSFSGTSVYNEQFFGPGTRLTVL.

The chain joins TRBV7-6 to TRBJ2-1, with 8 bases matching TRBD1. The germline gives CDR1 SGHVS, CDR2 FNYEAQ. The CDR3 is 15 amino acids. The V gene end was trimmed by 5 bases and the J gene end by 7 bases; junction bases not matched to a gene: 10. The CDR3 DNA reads TGTGCCAGCAGCCTCACCGGGACAGGTAAAAATGAGCAGTTCTTC. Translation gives CASSLTGTGKNEQFF.

The CDR3 bases are TGTGCCAGCAGCTCCCGGCTCCTCTCTGGGGCCAACGTCCTGACTTTC. Protein sequence: CASSSRLLSGANVLTF. V is TRBV7-6 and J is TRBJ2-6, with D uncertain. The germline CDR1 and CDR2 sequences are SGHVS and FNYEAQ. Trimming stripped 4 bases from V and 0 bases from J, with 10 bases between. This CDR3 has 16 residues.

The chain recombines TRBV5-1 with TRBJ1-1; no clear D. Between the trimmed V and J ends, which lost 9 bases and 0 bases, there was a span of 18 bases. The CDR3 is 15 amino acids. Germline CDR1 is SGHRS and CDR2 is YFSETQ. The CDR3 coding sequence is TGCGCCACCAACACCCGGACTGCCCTGAACACTGAAGCTTTCTTT. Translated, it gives CATNTRTALNTEAFF.